This T cell receptor (beta chain) was documented in a study of shared clonotypes between healthy human individuals. Study outcomes and limitations: Investigators collected only blood, and repertoires in tissues likely differ.

In regard to this clone: Its specificity is unknown.

Generated by immunoSEQ multiplex PCR, the TCRdb table keeps only in-frame clones and is missing some. The profile shows 1,500,000 or so clones, approximately 98.5% of them singletons. The germline gives CDR1 KGHSH, CDR2 LQKENI. V lost 3 bases to trimming and J lost 2 bases; unmatched junction nucleotides: 8. The CDR3 is 16 amino acids. The TCR originated in a man aged 25 to 45 in good health. The chain has TRBV18 and TRBJ2-3; 7 bases are a match to TRBD1. The sequencing input was naive CD4+ T cells sorted from blood. Described subset: CD45RA+ positively selected. This CDR3 reads CASSPLWTGHTDTQYF. The CDR3 DNA reads as TGTGCCAGCTCACCCCTCTGGACAGGTCACACAGATACGCAGTATTTT.